These T cell receptor beta chains were read from a single sample in a study of blood T cell repertoires in COVID-19. Profiling relied on immunoSEQ multiplex PCR, and the TCRdb table lists in-frame clones only, not all of them. The sample gives some 350,000 clones, 87% of which show up once; roughly 5% is in the top ten. Sequencing was done on a sample of PBMCs or T cells enriched from blood (not recorded which). The receptors come from a woman in her 30s who had recovered from COVID-19. The CDR3 runs from the conserved cysteine through the conserved F or W. D genes are given only for firm matches. Expanded clones get a size class; other rows say once, few or many, or leave the size out.

v_call	d_call	j_call	clone_size	cdr3_aa	cdr3_nt
TRBV24-1	NA	TRBJ2-2	NA	CATSDFGGTGNTGELFF	TGTGCCACCAGTGATTTCGGGGGGACAGGGAACACCGGGGAGCTGTTTTTT
TRBV4-2	NA	TRBJ1-1	NA	CASSQDPPGRAGNTEAFF	TGTGCCAGCAGCCAAGATCCCCCAGGGAGGGCGGGGAACACTGAAGCTTTCTTT
TRBV3-1/TRBV3-2	NA	TRBJ2-2	NA	CASSQGPPGTGELFF	TGTGCCAGCAGCCAAGGCCCCCCGGGTACCGGGGAGCTGTTTTTT
TRBV18	NA	TRBJ1-6	NA	CASFTSVGGVDSPLHF	TGTGCCAGCTTCACCAGTGTGGGGGGAGTCGATTCACCCCTCCACTTT
TRBV19	NA	TRBJ2-3	NA	CASSIVTGSTDTQYF	TGTGCCAGTAGTATAGTAACGGGGTCCACAGATACGCAGTATTTT
TRBV5-1	NA	TRBJ1-4	NA	CASSLGPGADEKLFF	TGCGCCAGCAGCTTGGGTCCAGGGGCGGATGAAAAACTGTTTTTT
TRBV5-4	NA	TRBJ2-3	NA	CASRAVAGSQDTQYF	TGTGCCAGCAGGGCGGTGGCGGGGTCACAGGATACGCAGTATTTT
TRBV5-6	NA	TRBJ2-3	NA	CASSWGEAGSTDTQYF	TGTGCCAGCAGCTGGGGGGAGGCGGGGAGCACAGATACGCAGTATTTT
TRBV7-8	TRBD2	TRBJ2-3	few	CASSPHGRTSDTDTQYF	TGTGCCAGCAGCCCACACGGGCGGACTAGCGACACAGATACGCAGTATTTT
TRBV30	NA	TRBJ2-1	NA	CAWSVDSSGDEQFF	TGTGCCTGGAGTGTAGACTCTTCGGGGGATGAGCAGTTCTTC
TRBV6-5	TRBD1	TRBJ1-2	NA	CASSIGQGRYGYTF	TGTGCCAGCAGTATTGGACAGGGTCGGTATGGCTACACCTTC
TRBV7-2	NA	TRBJ1-3	once	CASSKGRMSSGNTIYF	TGTGCCAGCAGCAAGGGGCGTATGAGCTCTGGAAACACCATATATTTT
TRBV13	NA	TRBJ1-5	NA	CASSQGSDQPQHF	TGTGCCAGCAGTCAGGGGTCAGATCAGCCCCAGCATTTT
TRBV3-1/TRBV3-2	TRBD2	TRBJ2-7	NA	CASSQDPGLAGGHEQYF	TGTGCCAGCAGCCAAGATCCGGGACTAGCGGGGGGGCACGAGCAGTACTTC
TRBV25-1	TRBD1	TRBJ1-5	NA	CASGGQGYQPQHF	TGTGCCAGCGGGGGACAGGGGTATCAGCCCCAGCATTTT
TRBV5-1	NA	TRBJ2-3	once	CASSLAPAPTDTQYF	TGCGCCAGCAGCTTGGCCCCAGCGCCCACAGATACGCAGTATTTT
TRBV5-4	TRBD1	TRBJ2-1	NA	CASSLDRGGYNEQFF	TGTGCCAGCAGCTTGGACAGGGGCGGATACAATGAGCAGTTCTTC
TRBV28	NA	TRBJ2-3	NA	CASTKGGGTDTQYF	TGTGCCAGCACCAAAGGGGGGGGCACAGATACGCAGTATTTT
TRBV6-5	TRBD1	TRBJ2-5	NA	CASSSRTGVRETQYF	TGTGCCAGCAGTTCCCGGACAGGGGTTAGGGAGACCCAGTACTTC
TRBV9	NA	TRBJ1-2	NA	CASSVAQWGNYGYTF	TGTGCCAGCAGCGTAGCACAGTGGGGCAACTATGGCTACACCTTC
TRBV19	TRBD1	TRBJ1-2	NA	CASSVDRGGGYGYTF	TGTGCCAGTAGTGTCGACAGGGGGGGAGGCTATGGCTACACCTTC
TRBV7-9	TRBD1	TRBJ1-2	NA	CASTEQGGYGYTF	TGTGCCAGCACCGAACAGGGGGGCTATGGCTACACCTTC
TRBV30	TRBD1	TRBJ1-1	NA	CAWTKTGQNTEAFF	TGTGCCTGGACAAAGACAGGGCAAAACACTGAAGCTTTCTTT
TRBV4-3	TRBD2	TRBJ2-1	NA	CASSQAWASGDNEQFF	TGCGCCAGCAGCCAAGCCTGGGCTAGCGGAGACAATGAGCAGTTCTTC
TRBV5-1	TRBD2	TRBJ2-7	NA	CASSRDRGLAAYEQYF	TGCGCCAGCAGCAGGGACCGGGGACTAGCGGCCTACGAGCAGTACTTC
TRBV28	NA	TRBJ1-1	NA	CASSWDLNTEAFF	TGTGCCAGCAGTTGGGACTTGAACACTGAAGCTTTCTTT
TRBV28	NA	TRBJ2-7	NA	CAIGQSTVPYEQYF	TGTGCGATAGGACAGTCCACTGTCCCCTACGAGCAGTACTTC
TRBV4-3	NA	TRBJ1-4	once	CASSQSSGEEKLFF	TGCGCCAGCAGCCAATCTTCAGGGGAAGAAAAACTGTTTTTT
TRBV2	TRBD1	TRBJ1-6	NA	CATRDSSYNSPLHF	TGTGCCACCAGGGACAGTTCCTATAATTCACCCCTCCACTTT
TRBV4-1	NA	TRBJ1-3	NA	CASSQEGQGTGNTIYF	TGCGCCAGCAGCCAAGAGGGCCAGGGAACTGGAAACACCATATATTTT
TRBV4-3	NA	TRBJ1-2	NA	CASSQETGAGYTF	TGCGCCAGCAGCCAAGAAACAGGAGCAGGCTACACCTTC
TRBV5-4	TRBD1	TRBJ1-1	once	CASSLGDRSTEAFF	TGTGCCAGCAGCTTGGGGGACAGGTCCACTGAAGCTTTCTTT
TRBV7-2	TRBD2	TRBJ2-7	NA	CASSPQGLAGTLYEQYF	TGTGCCAGCAGCCCACAGGGACTAGCGGGGACTCTCTACGAGCAGTACTTC
TRBV3-1/TRBV3-2	TRBD1	TRBJ1-5	NA	CASSQTGVMRNQPQHF	TGTGCCAGCAGCCAGACAGGGGTGATGCGCAATCAGCCCCAGCATTTT
TRBV6-5	NA	TRBJ1-1	NA	CASSYWRGVRTEAFF	TGTGCCAGCAGTTACTGGCGGGGGGTCAGGACTGAAGCTTTCTTT
TRBV28	NA	TRBJ1-2	once	CASSLLSPNGDTSNYGYTF	TGTGCCAGCAGTTTATTATCCCCGAACGGGGACACGTCTAACTATGGCTACACCTTC
TRBV29-1	TRBD1	TRBJ2-7	few	CSVAGTGFYEQYF	TGCAGCGTTGCTGGGACAGGGTTTTACGAGCAGTACTTC
TRBV21-1	NA	TRBJ2-7	NA	CAPAIGAPGPTYEQYF	TGTGCCCCAGCAATAGGAGCTCCAGGGCCAACCTACGAGCAGTACTTC
TRBV7-2	TRBD1	TRBJ1-1	few	CASRSTGAEAFF	TGTGCCAGCAGATCAACAGGGGCCGAAGCTTTCTTT
TRBV3-1/TRBV3-2	TRBD1	TRBJ2-7	NA	CASSQSGQAGEQYF	TGTGCCAGCAGCCAATCGGGACAGGCGGGCGAGCAGTACTTC
TRBV11-2	TRBD1	TRBJ2-5	NA	CASSLGRQGGETQYF	TGTGCCAGCAGCTTAGGTCGACAGGGCGGGGAGACCCAGTACTTC